Listed here are 18 T cell receptor beta chains from one sample, sequenced in a study of cytomegalovirus exposure and HLA in healthy donors. Researchers ran the PCR with 60 Vbeta and 13 Jbeta primers. The assay was immunoSEQ multiplex PCR, and TCRdb's table has in-frame clones only and misses some. The sample carries about 130,000 clones, approximately 61% recorded once. The sequencing input was PBMCs. The receptor set was obtained from a human donor in good health.

CDR3 in amino acids: CASSLLAGGPQTDTQYF. CDR3 nucleotides: TGCGCCAGCAGCTTGCTAGCGGGAGGGCCCCAAACAGATACGCAGTATTTT. The chain uses TRBV5-1 and TRBJ2-3; 12 positions match TRBD2. Germline V gives CDR1 SGHRS, CDR2 YFSETQ. The CDR3 loop spans 17 amino acids. J lost 3 bases, V lost 1 base, and 6 bases had no gene match.

This clone was seen only a few times. This chain joins TRBV11-2 and TRBJ1-4, with TRBD1 identical over 9 bases. The CDR3 runs 14 residues. J lost 7 bases, V lost 7 bases, and 7 bases had no gene match. The germline CDR1 and CDR2 sequences are SGHAT and FQNNGV. As DNA, the CDR3 is TGTGCCAGCACCATGGGACAGGGTGGTGAAAAACTGTTTTTT. Its translation is CASTMGQGGEKLFF.

This clone was seen more than once but under ten times. The genes are TRBV28 and TRBJ2-7, with D tentatively TRBD2 (6 bases). CDR1 and CDR2 (germline): MDHEN, SYDVKM. The CDR3 covers 14 residues. Trimming took 5 bases from V and 2 from J, leaving 13 bases between them. In DNA, the CDR3 is TGTGCCAGCAGTACTAGCTTTCCCCCCTACGAGCAGTACTTC. Translation: CASSTSFPPYEQYF. The whole variable domain, filled in from reference TRBV28 and TRBJ2-7, reads DVKVTQSSRYLVKRTGEKVFLECVQDMDHENMFWYRQDPGLGLRLIYFSYDVKMKEKGDIPEGYSVSREKKERFSLILESASTNQTSMYLCASSTSFPPYEQYFGPGTRLTVT.

The rearrangement joins TRBV28 to TRBJ2-7, with 9 positions matching TRBD1. This CDR3 region has 16 residues. V trimming: 6 bases; J trimming: 1 base; junction bases outside the gene matches: 10. CDR1 and CDR2 from the germline V gene are MDHEN and SYDVKM. The CDR3 loop is CASRPPPGQGSYEQYF. The CDR3 DNA reads TGTGCCAGCAGACCTCCTCCGGGACAGGGATCCTACGAGCAGTACTTC. Combining the CDR3 with reference TRBV28 and TRBJ2-7 gives the whole variable domain DVKVTQSSRYLVKRTGEKVFLECVQDMDHENMFWYRQDPGLGLRLIYFSYDVKMKEKGDIPEGYSVSREKKERFSLILESASTNQTSMYLCASRPPPGQGSYEQYFGPGTRLTVT.

This clone was observed once. V usage is TRBV20-1 and J usage is TRBJ1-2, with unresolved D. Trimming pared 3 bases from V and 5 bases from J, leaving 7 bases between. The CDR3 length is 11 residues. CDR1 is DFQATT, CDR2 SNEGSKA, per germline (reference sequence). The CDR3 is CSARGLYGYTF. CDR3 coding DNA: TGCAGTGCTAGGGGCCTATATGGCTACACCTTC.

This clone is a singleton in its sample. J is TRBJ2-5 and V is TRBV9, with 7 bases lining up with TRBD2. The CDR3 spans 16 residues. Germline CDR1 and CDR2: SGDLS and YYNGEE. The V segment lost 2 bases and the J segment 5 bases; nucleotides outside the gene matches: 12. The CDR3 nucleotides are TGTGCCAGCAGCGTGGGGGGGAGGCCGGCGGGTGAGACCCAGTACTTC. Translated: CASSVGGRPAGETQYF.

This sequence joins TRBV18 and TRBJ1-2; a weak D match, TRBD1 (5 bases). This CDR3 has 15 amino acids. The germline CDR1 and CDR2 sequences are KGHSH and LQKENI. V was clipped by 0 bases and J by 2 bases, with 10 bases between them. The chain's CDR3 is CASSPPGGLNYGYTF. CDR3 nucleotide sequence: TGTGCCAGCTCACCACCGGGGGGACTCAACTATGGCTACACCTTC.

This clone was found a few times. The V and J genes are TRBV28 and TRBJ1-1; no definite D call. The CDR3 runs 12 residues. Trimming stripped 5 bases from V and 1 base from J, with 5 bases between. Germline CDR1 is MDHEN and CDR2 is SYDVKM. CDR3 amino acids: CASSEQNTEAFF. DNA for the CDR3: TGTGCCAGCAGTGAACAGAACACTGAAGCTTTCTTT.

The chain employs TRBV5-1 and TRBJ2-5; TRBD2 aligns across 7 bases. Germline V gene lookup returns CDR1 SGHRS and CDR2 YFSETQ. J gave up 4 bases and V 4 bases, and 7 bases lay outside the gene matches. This CDR3 spans 14 amino acids. The CDR3 sequence: CASSPRTRGETQYF. The DNA for the CDR3 is TGCGCCAGCAGCCCCAGGACTAGGGGAGAGACCCAGTACTTC.

The genes are TRBV29-1 and TRBJ2-1; D is unclear. V lost 2 bases and J lost 7, with 15 bases in between. Germline CDR1 and CDR2: SQVTM and ANQGSEA. This CDR3 is 14 amino acids long. The CDR3 loop reads CSVEKAPVRNEQFF. CDR3 sequence (DNA): TGCAGCGTTGAAAAAGCGCCCGTACGGAATGAGCAGTTCTTC.

The chain links TRBV6-1 to TRBJ1-4; D might be TRBD1 (5 bases). The germline V gene has CDR1 MNHNS and CDR2 SASEGT. V was shortened by 6 bases and J by 8 bases, with 7 bases between the two germline ends. This CDR3 has 11 residues. The CDR3 DNA sequence: TGTGCCAGCAGGAACAGGGAAAAACTGTTTTTT. It yields the protein CASRNREKLFF.

This clone was counted only a few times. V is TRBV19 and J is TRBJ2-7, with 7 nucleotides matching TRBD2. CDR1 and CDR2 (germline): LNHDA, SQIVND (reference sequence). Trimming at V came to 7 bases and at J to 3 bases, leaving 9 bases not matched to a gene. The CDR3 is 14 residues long. The CDR3 region is CASNPGGGNYEQYF. As DNA, the CDR3 is TGTGCCAGTAACCCGGGCGGGGGAAACTACGAGCAGTACTTC.

This chain links TRBV7-3 with TRBJ2-3; D perhaps matches TRBD2 (6 bases). The length of the CDR3 is 15 residues. V was cut by 4 bases and J by 5 bases, with 16 bases left in between. Looked up from germline, CDR1 is SGHTA and CDR2 is FQGTGA. The CDR3 DNA is TGTGCCAGCAGCTCTTCCGCCGCGGGGTTAGATACGCAGTATTTT. Translated: CASSSSAAGLDTQYF.

J is TRBJ2-7 and V is TRBV9; D is perhaps TRBD2 (6 bases). Germline-derived CDR1 and CDR2 are SGDLS and YYNGEE. V shed 0 bases and J shed 6 bases, with 13 bases lying between them. CDR3 length equals 14 residues. CDR3 coding DNA: TGTGCCAGCAGCGTAGTTGATGGGGGGTTCGAGCAGTACTTC. Protein product: CASSVVDGGFEQYF. Using reference TRBV9 and TRBJ2-7 for the parts outside the CDR3, the full variable domain is DSGVTQTPKHLITATGQRVTLRCSPRSGDLSVYWYQQSLDQGLQFLIQYYNGEERAKGNILERFSAQQFPDLHSELNLSSLELGDSALYFCASSVVDGGFEQYFGPGTRLTVT.

This sequence joins TRBV29-1 and TRBJ2-1; TRBD2 agrees at 10 bases. Losses at the gene ends were 4 bases for V and 7 bases for J; bases not matched to a gene: 4. The CDR3 is 13 amino acids. Germline values: CDR1 SQVTM, CDR2 ANQGSEA. The CDR3 DNA sequence: TGCAGCGTTGGAACTAGCGGGATAAATGAGCAGTTCTTC. Translating it yields CSVGTSGINEQFF.

This chain links TRBV25-1 with TRBJ1-1; TRBD1 is a possible D gene (6 bases). The V end lost 11 bases, the J end lost 1 base, and 14 bases lay between the germline ends. The length of the CDR3 is 13 residues. CDR1 MGHDK and CDR2 SYGVNS come from the germline V gene. The CDR3 loop reads CASQSGENTEAFF. CDR3 DNA: TGTGCCTCCCAGTCAGGGGAGAACACTGAAGCTTTCTTT.

V is TRBV19 and J is TRBJ1-4, with D perhaps TRBD1 (5 bases). The ends were cut back, 6 bases at V and 7 bases at J, with 21 bases in the middle. CDR1 is LNHDA, CDR2 SQIVND, per germline (reference sequence). The CDR3 length is 16 residues. CDR3 DNA sequence: TGTGCCAGTAGCCCTACTCGGGGGGGACCGTTTGAAAAACTGTTTTTT. Translated, it gives CASSPTRGGPFEKLFF.

V gene TRBV18 combines with J gene TRBJ2-5; tentative D call: TRBD2 (6 bases). Germline V lookup: CDR1 KGHSH, CDR2 LQKENI. V was shortened by 3 bases and J by 5 bases, with 13 bases between the two germline ends. This CDR3 is 14 amino acids long. The CDR3 nucleotides are TGTGCCAGCTCACCTCCGGACTACCGTGAGACCCAGTACTTC. Amino acids: CASSPPDYRETQYF.